Sequencing of this T cell receptor beta chain was carried out in a study of T cells in Graves' hyperthyroidism and ophthalmopathy. Broader study findings: Ophthalmopathy cases were set apart from stable hyperthyroidism by a 13 V-J model. Most thyroid clonotypes expanded above 0.001 appeared in blood too.

The CDR3 is 11 residues long. Germline-derived CDR1 and CDR2 are SGHAT and FQNNGV. V dropped 3 bases and J dropped 8 bases, with 4 bases sitting between them. The table lists this clonotype with many counts. Its target is not known. TCR beta CDR3 regions were amplified from RNA transcripts. With the HTBI primer set, the TCR CDR3 went through a first round of RT-PCR. Each CDR3 protein gets one entry after TCRdb re-called the multiplex PCR reads with MiXCR. The sample yields 250,000 to 350,000 distinct CDR3 sequences, about 15% seen once. This TCR derives from a man younger than 45 with Graves' hyperthyroidism. What was sequenced was blood. The rearrangement uses TRBV11-2 and TRBJ1-4; D not resolved. As DNA, the CDR3 is TGTGCCAGCAGCTTCAACGAAAAACTGTTTTTT. As protein: CASSFNEKLFF.